This T cell receptor beta chain originates from a study of cytomegalovirus exposure and HLA in healthy donors. Study at large: Unique TCR beta sequences numbering 117 million came from around 180 million T cells in an earlier analysis. General study points: In an earlier analysis, most TCR beta V segments were productive about 87% or about 30% of the time. In a later analysis, TCR beta V- and J-gene trimming showed a link to a missense DCLRE1C variant.

Regarding this clone: The target antigen is unknown. Other DNA sequences within the sample encode an identical CDR3.

The PCR ran on 60 Vbeta and 13 Jbeta primers. Data came from immunoSEQ multiplex PCR; TCRdb stores just in-frame clones and leaves some out. The sample has 150,000 or so clones; more than 75% are singletons. The CDR3 consists of 13 residues. From germline, CDR1 is SNHLY and CDR2 FYNNEI. With 8 bases clipped from V and 4 bases from J, the junction kept 5 bases outside the gene matches. This clonotype was obtained from a woman younger than 30 in good health and CMV-seronegative. The chain uses TRBV2 and TRBJ1-5; TRBD1 matches 7 bases. Sequenced input: PBMCs. CDR3 sequence (DNA): TGTGCCAGCCGTACAGGGGATAATCAGCCCCAGCATTTT. Its protein product is CASRTGDNQPQHF. The complete variable domain, with remaining parts taken from reference TRBV2 and TRBJ1-5, reads EPEVTQTPSHQVTQMGQEVILRCVPISNHLYFYWYRQILGQKVEFLVSFYNNEISEKSEIFDDQFSVERPDGSNFTLKIRSTKLEDSAMYFCASRTGDNQPQHFGDGTRLSIL.